These 13 T cell receptor beta chains originate from one sample sequenced in a study of blood T cells in healthy people across ages (dated by TCRdb to the mid-2010s). The receptor library was made with 5' RACE. The listed sequencing device is Illumina HiSeq 2500. The second PCR ran for roughly 6 to 11 cycles and used a J-beta primer mix along with a sample-barcoded 5' primer. Clones were called with MiXCR by TCRdb after fastp trimmed the public reads at Q25, and only in-frame beta chains were retained. Merged by CDR3 protein, the rows form single entries marked with the most common genes and DNA. The sample table shows 1.5 million to 2 million distinct CDR3 sequences, and over 25% are seen once. The ten largest clones take up about 8% of the sample. The sequenced sample was blood. Receptors were obtained from a woman aged 30 to 39 in good health.

This clonotype has just a few counts. J is TRBJ2-1 and V is TRBV6-5; no firm D call. CDR3 length equals 12 residues. Looked up from germline, CDR1 is MNHEY and CDR2 is SVGAGI. Trimming cost V 0 bases and J 10 bases, with 7 bases left between them. For the CDR3, the DNA is TGTGCCAGCAGTTACTCGTACGGCGAGCAGTTCTTC. Its translation: CASSYSYGEQFF.

CDR3 sequence reads: CASTQGPRGRKDEQFF. The CDR3 coding sequence is TGTGCCAGCACCCAGGGCCCCCGGGGGCGTAAGGATGAGCAGTTCTTC. This rearrangement joins TRBV11-2 to TRBJ2-1; D is perhaps TRBD1 or TRBD2 (6 bases each). V lost 7 bases and J 8 bases, leaving 24 bases between the germline ends. This CDR3 is 16 amino acids long. Germline V gene data show CDR1 as SGHAT and CDR2 as FQNNGV.

In this sample, this clonotype turned up a few times. The chain carries TRBV12-3 or TRBV12-4 and TRBJ2-7; D not certain. V lost 5 bases and J 1 base, leaving 15 bases between the germline ends. The CDR3 consists of 15 residues. This CDR3 is CASSIFPDGSYEQYF. CDR3 bases: TGTGCCAGCAGTATCTTCCCGGACGGGTCCTACGAGCAGTACTTC.

This clonotype has a count of ten or more. This chain joins TRBV11-1 and TRBJ2-7; D may be TRBD1 or TRBD2 (5 bases each). Trimming left V 4 bases short and J 2 bases short, with 15 bases between. The germline CDR1 and CDR2 sequences are SGHAT and FQDESV (reference sequence). This CDR3 is 15 amino acids long. CDR3 DNA sequence: TGTGCCAGCAGCTCCCCGGGGCAGCGACCCTACGAGCAGTACTTC. This codes for CASSSPGQRPYEQYF.

This clonotype was observed a few times. This sequence joins TRBV28 and TRBJ2-4; TRBD1 matches at 7 bases. The J segment lost 9 bases and the V segment lost 5 bases, leaving 13 bases of the junction unmatched. The CDR3 loop spans 15 amino acids. Germline CDR1 MDHEN, CDR2 SYDVKM. The CDR3, as DNA: TGTGCCAGCAGTATCCACCAACAAGGGGGCGGCATTCAGTACTTC. It specifies CASSIHQQGGGIQYF.

This clonotype was counted a few times. The rearrangement joins TRBV2 to TRBJ2-5; the D is unclear. CDR1 is SNHLY, CDR2 FYNNEI, per germline. The CDR3 covers 13 residues. V was trimmed by 2 bases and J by 4 bases, leaving 8 bases between them. Here the CDR3 DNA reads TGTGCCAGCAGTGAACAGCCCCCAGAGACCCAGTACTTC. Translation gives CASSEQPPETQYF.

The V and J genes are TRBV7-9 and TRBJ1-2, with D uncertain. The germline gives CDR1 SEHNR, CDR2 FQNEAQ (reference sequence). The CDR3 length is 11 residues. The V end was cut by 4 bases, the J end by 10 bases, with 10 bases between. The CDR3 DNA reads TGTGCCAGCAGCTCCGGACGGAACTACACCTTC. Its protein product is CASSSGRNYTF.

V and J are TRBV5-6 and TRBJ1-2, with D unresolved. Germline V gene sequence: CDR1 SGHDT, CDR2 YYEEEE. The CDR3 is made up of 16 amino acids. The germline V and J ends were trimmed by 4 bases and 4 bases, with 20 bases remaining between them. The CDR3 DNA follows: TGTGCCAGCAGCCTGGAACGCCCCGGCCCGGCCTATGGCTACACCTTC. This translates into CASSLERPGPAYGYTF.

This clonotype was picked up a small number of times. J is TRBJ2-3 and V is TRBV9; D is possibly TRBD2 (5 bases). V lost 0 bases, J lost 3 bases, and 14 bases lay in between. The CDR3 runs 16 residues. Germline V CDR1 and CDR2: SGDLS, YYNGEE. Here the CDR3 reads CASSVERLVGTDTQYF. The CDR3 coding sequence is TGTGCCAGCAGCGTAGAGCGGCTAGTCGGGACAGATACGCAGTATTTT.

The chain combines TRBV2 with TRBJ2-5, with D possibly matching TRBD2 (6 bases). The CDR3 totals 15 residues. Trimming cost V 3 bases and J 4 bases, with 15 bases left between them. The V gene's germline CDR1 is SNHLY and CDR2 FYNNEI. CDR3 protein: CASSEEASEGETQYF. Written as DNA, the CDR3 is TGTGCCAGCAGTGAGGAGGCTAGCGAAGGAGAGACCCAGTACTTC.

The chain couples TRBV7-2 to TRBJ2-4; possibly TRBD2 for D (7 bases). With 11 bases removed from V and 1 base from J, the gap between germline ends came to 12 bases. This CDR3 spans 13 amino acids. The germline gives CDR1 SGHTA, CDR2 FQGNSA. CDR3 residues: CAAGGPAKNIQYF. The CDR3 nucleotides read TGTGCCGCCGGGGGGCCCGCCAAAAACATTCAGTACTTC.

The chain recombines TRBV7-9 with TRBJ1-4; 7 nucleotides match TRBD1. V trimming: 6 bases; J trimming: 6 bases; junction bases outside the gene matches: 7. This CDR3 spans 14 amino acids. Germline V gene sequence: CDR1 SEHNR, CDR2 FQNEAQ (reference sequence). DNA for the CDR3: TGTGCCAGCAGTTACCGGGACAGAGATGAAAAACTGTTTTTT. This sequence encodes CASSYRDRDEKLFF. Full variable domain (missing parts from reference TRBV7-9 and TRBJ1-4): DTGVSQNPRHKITKRGQNVTFRCDPISEHNRLYWYRQTLGQGPEFLTYFQNEAQLEKSRLLSDRFSAERPKGSFSTLEIQRTEQGDSAMYLCASSYRDRDEKLFFGSGTQLSVL.

This clonotype has a count of ten or more. V usage is TRBV7-9 and J usage is TRBJ2-5; D unresolved. This CDR3 comprises 14 residues. V was trimmed by 5 bases and J by 5 bases, leaving 15 bases between them. Germline V gives CDR1 SEHNR, CDR2 FQNEAQ (reference sequence). In DNA, the CDR3 is TGTGCCAGCAGCCCAGGATACGTCTCTGAGACCCAGTACTTC. Protein: CASSPGYVSETQYF.